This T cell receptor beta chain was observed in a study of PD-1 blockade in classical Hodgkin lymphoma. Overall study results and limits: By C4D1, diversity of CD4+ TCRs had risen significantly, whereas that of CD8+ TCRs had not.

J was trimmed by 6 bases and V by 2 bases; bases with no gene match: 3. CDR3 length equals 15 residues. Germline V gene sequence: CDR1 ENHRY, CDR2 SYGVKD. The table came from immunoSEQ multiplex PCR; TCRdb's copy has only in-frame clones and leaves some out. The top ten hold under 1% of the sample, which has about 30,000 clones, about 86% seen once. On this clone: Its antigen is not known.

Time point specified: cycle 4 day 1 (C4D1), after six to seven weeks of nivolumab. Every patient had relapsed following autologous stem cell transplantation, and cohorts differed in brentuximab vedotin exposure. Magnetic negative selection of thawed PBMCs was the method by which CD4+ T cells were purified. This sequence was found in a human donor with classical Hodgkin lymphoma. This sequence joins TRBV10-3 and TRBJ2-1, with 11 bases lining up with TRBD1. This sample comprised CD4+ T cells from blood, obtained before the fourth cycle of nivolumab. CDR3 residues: CAISEGDRGINEQFF. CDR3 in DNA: TGTGCCATCAGTGAGGGGGACAGGGGGATCAATGAGCAGTTCTTC.